A single sample gave rise to the 20 T cell receptor beta chains below, sequenced in a study of beta chain features in type 1 diabetes. Expressed TCRB transcripts were sequenced after all isolated RNA was converted to cDNA. The protocol was immunoSEQ multiplex PCR, while the TCRdb copy is restricted to in-frame clones and leaves out a portion. The sample comprises hundreds of thousands of clones, 14% of which are singletons, and more than 6.5% rests with the top ten. Sequencing was carried out using central memory CD4+ T cells from blood. These receptors came from a young man in good health.

This clone showed up many times. J is TRBJ2-1 and V is TRBV10-3, with a weak D call TRBD1 (7 bases). Looked up from germline, CDR1 is ENHRY and CDR2 is SYGVKD. V gave up 0 bases and J gave up 8 bases, with 17 bases separating them. The CDR3 loop spans 16 amino acids. This CDR3 reads CAISESGKGGGDEQFF. The CDR3 nucleotides are TGTGCCATCAGTGAGTCCGGTAAAGGGGGCGGGGATGAGCAGTTCTTC.

The J gene is TRBJ2-7, the V gene TRBV6-6, with D perhaps TRBD2 (5 bases). CDR3 length equals 14 residues. Germline V gene data show CDR1 as MNHNY and CDR2 as SVGAGI (reference sequence). Here the CDR3 reads CASSYSPSSHEQYV. The CDR3 nucleotides read TGTGCCAGCAGTTACTCTCCTAGCTCCCACGAGCAGTACGTC.

This clone was recorded a few times. The chain carries TRBV5-4 and TRBJ2-6; weak D call: TRBD1 (6 bases). Trimming shortened V by 0 bases and J by 2 bases, and 9 bases separated the two germline ends. The V gene's germline CDR1 is SGHNT and CDR2 YYREEE (reference sequence). The CDR3 length is 16 residues. The CDR3 region has the DNA TGTGCCAGCAGCTTGGCACGGGACACTGGGGCCAACGTCCTGACTTTC. The encoded protein is CASSLARDTGANVLTF.

This clone was seen more than once but under ten times. The chain is built from TRBV28 and TRBJ2-7; D uncertain. The CDR3 is 12 residues long. The germline CDR1 and CDR2 sequences are MDHEN and SYDVKM. V was trimmed by 5 bases and J by 9 bases, leaving 14 bases between them. The CDR3 DNA sequence: TGTGCCAGCAGTAACCCAGGCTCTCGGCAGTACGTC. As protein: CASSNPGSRQYV.

The V gene is TRBV11-1, the J gene TRBJ2-2; 11 bases agree with TRBD1. V lost 6 bases, J lost 6 bases, and 9 bases stayed unmatched. The CDR3 covers 16 residues. Germline CDR1 is SGHAT and CDR2 is FQDESV (reference sequence). The CDR3 sequence: CASRDRGLWNAGELFF. The DNA for the CDR3 is TGTGCCAGCAGGGACAGGGGGCTCTGGAATGCCGGGGAGCTGTTTTTT. Together with reference TRBV11-1 and TRBJ2-2, the CDR3 gives the full variable domain: EAEVAQSPRYKITEKSQAVAFWCDPISGHATLYWYRQILGQGPELLVQFQDESVVDDSQLPKDRFSAERLKGVDSTLKIQPAELGDSAMYLCASRDRGLWNAGELFFGEGSRLTVL.

The chain couples TRBV6-6 to TRBJ2-7, with D maybe TRBD1 (6 bases). V shed 7 bases and J shed 1 base, with 14 bases lying between them. The CDR3 loop spans 14 amino acids. Per germline, CDR1 MNHNY and CDR2 SVGAGI (reference sequence). CDR3: CASTEQGKSYEQYV. The CDR3 bases are TGTGCCAGCACCGAGCAGGGGAAATCCTACGAGCAGTACGTC.

This clone was observed a handful of times. The chain recombines TRBV6-1 with TRBJ2-3; tentative D call: TRBD1 (6 bases). The germline V and J ends were trimmed by 5 bases and 4 bases, with 13 bases remaining between them. The CDR3 consists of 14 residues. The germline V gene encodes CDR1 MNHNS and CDR2 SASEGT. The CDR3 loop is CASSSGHPADTQYF. CDR3 nucleotides: TGTGCCAGCAGTTCGGGACACCCGGCAGATACGCAGTATTTT.

This clone was observed a handful of times. The chain links TRBV27 to TRBJ2-7; D might be TRBD1 (6 bases). V was trimmed by 2 bases and J by 5 bases, leaving 13 bases between them. The CDR3 is 14 amino acids. Germline values: CDR1 MNHEY, CDR2 SMNVEV (reference sequence). The CDR3 nucleotides are TGTGCCAGCAGTTTAGGGGCCAGGGGAGACGAGCAGTACTTC. It codes for CASSLGARGDEQYF.

This clone was seen ten or more times. The V and J genes are TRBV9 and TRBJ2-1, with TRBD1 as a possible D gene (6 bases). CDR3 length equals 14 residues. CDR1 SGDLS and CDR2 YYNGEE come from the germline V gene. V was pared by 4 bases and J by 5 bases, with 13 bases between. As DNA, the CDR3 is TGTGCCAGCAGCCTACAGGGTTTTGACAATGAGCAGTTCTTC. Amino acid sequence: CASSLQGFDNEQFF.

The sample holds a few counts of this clone. The J gene is TRBJ2-1, the V gene TRBV9, with 8 bases that match TRBD2. The ends lost 6 bases at V and 6 bases at J; junction bases unmatched: 11. CDR3 size: 15 residues. Germline loops: CDR1 SGDLS, CDR2 YYNGEE. The CDR3 loop is CASTPWAGGGNEQFF. The CDR3 nucleotides read TGTGCCAGCACCCCTTGGGCGGGAGGCGGCAATGAGCAGTTCTTC.

This clone came up many times. The rearrangement uses TRBV20-1 and TRBJ1-2; D is uncertain. In germline, CDR1 is DFQATT, CDR2 SNEGSKA (reference sequence). V was pared by 0 bases and J by 8 bases, with 7 bases between. CDR3 size: 11 residues. CDR3 sequence reads: CSARDIDGYTF. The CDR3 DNA reads as TGCAGTGCTAGAGATATCGACGGCTACACCTTC.

This clone has ten or more counts. The CDR3 loop reads CASSPRTTNEKLFF. The DNA of the CDR3 is TGTGCCAGCAGTCCCAGGACTACTAATGAAAAACTGTTTTTT. The V gene is TRBV27, the J gene TRBJ1-4; no clear D gene. This CDR3 spans 14 amino acids. Germline V lookup: CDR1 MNHEY, CDR2 SMNVEV (reference sequence). The V gene lost 5 bases and the J gene lost 2 bases, with 9 bases spanning the gap. Complete variable domain (other parts from reference TRBV27 and TRBJ1-4): EAQVTQNPRYLITVTGKKLTVTCSQNMNHEYMSWYRQDPGLGLRQIYYSMNVEVTDKGDVPEGYKVSRKEKRNFPLILESPSPNQTSLYFCASSPRTTNEKLFFGSGTQLSVL.

The chain is built from TRBV6-1 and TRBJ2-2; D remains unclear. The CDR3 runs to 13 residues. V lost 5 bases and J lost 6, with 10 bases in between. Germline V CDR1 and CDR2: MNHNS, SASEGT. CDR3 DNA sequence: TGTGCCAGCAGTTCAAACGGGCCCGGGGAGCTGTTTTTT. It is translated as CASSSNGPGELFF.

V is TRBV4-3 and J is TRBJ1-6, with 10 positions matching TRBD1. Germline trimming cut 4 bases from V and 8 bases from J; bases unmatched to any gene: 8. The CDR3 contains 16 residues. Germline assignment: CDR1 LGHNA and CDR2 YSLEER. The CDR3 is CASSPYTGTGDSPLHF. CDR3 coding DNA: TGCGCCAGCAGCCCGTATACCGGGACAGGGGATTCACCCCTCCACTTT.

This clone has only a few counts. The chain employs TRBV6-1 and TRBJ2-2, with 9 bases lining up with TRBD1. Germline V lookup: CDR1 MNHNS, CDR2 SASEGT. The CDR3 has 14 residues. The ends lost 7 bases at V and 4 bases at J; junction bases unmatched: 4. CDR3 sequence: CASIKTGGTGELFF. The CDR3 DNA reads as TGTGCCAGCATAAAGACAGGGGGCACCGGGGAGCTGTTTTTT.

The chain joins TRBV30 to TRBJ1-4; 7 positions agree with TRBD1. Trimming cost V 8 bases and J 5 bases; bases outside gene matches: 8. This CDR3 has 13 residues. The germline CDR1 and CDR2 sequences are GTSNPN and SVGIG (reference sequence). The CDR3 region has the DNA TGTGCCGTTAACAGGGGCCTGAATGAAAAACTGTTTTTT. Translated: CAVNRGLNEKLFF.

V gene TRBV28 combines with J gene TRBJ1-3; 7 bases map to TRBD1. The germline CDR1 and CDR2 sequences are MDHEN and SYDVKM. This CDR3 has 15 residues. Trimming cost V 6 bases and J 8 bases; bases outside gene matches: 13. The CDR3 coding sequence is TGTGCCAGCAGCGAAAACAGGGGTAGAAGGGACACCATATATTTT. Protein: CASSENRGRRDTIYF.

This clone has a handful of counts. The chain recombines TRBV9 with TRBJ2-1; 11 bases line up with TRBD2. With V trimmed by 3 bases and J by 8 bases, 13 bases remained unmatched. CDR1 SGDLS and CDR2 YYNGEE come from the germline V gene. The CDR3 totals 17 residues. In nucleotides, the CDR3 is TGTGCCAGCAGCGCCGGGCTAGCGGGAGGAATTAGGCATGAGCAGTTCTTC. As protein: CASSAGLAGGIRHEQFF. Filled out from reference TRBV9 and TRBJ2-1, the complete variable domain reads DSGVTQTPKHLITATGQRVTLRCSPRSGDLSVYWYQQSLDQGLQFLIQYYNGEERAKGNILERFSAQQFPDLHSELNLSSLELGDSALYFCASSAGLAGGIRHEQFFGPGTRLTVL.

This clone has more than one count but fewer than ten. DNA for the CDR3: TGCAGCGTTGGAGGCGGGGGCTGGGAGACCCAGTACTTC. Encoded protein: CSVGGGGWETQYF. The chain is built from TRBV29-1 and TRBJ2-5; D possibly corresponds to TRBD2 (7 bases). Trimming shortened V by 4 bases and J by 5 bases, and 14 bases separated the two germline ends. This CDR3 spans 13 amino acids. CDR1 and CDR2 (germline): SQVTM, ANQGSEA.

CDR3 DNA: TGTGCCTGGGAAAATACAGGGCCTGGGGCCAACGTCCTGACTTTC. Translation: CAWENTGPGANVLTF. The V gene is TRBV30, the J gene TRBJ2-6; a weak D match, TRBD1 (6 bases). CDR3 length: 15 residues. The V end lost 5 bases, the J end lost 2 bases, and 13 bases lay between the germline ends. From germline, CDR1 is GTSNPN and CDR2 SVGIG (reference sequence).